These 27 T cell receptor beta chains originate from one sample sequenced in a study of control samples from healthy donors and cancer patients. Produced via immunoSEQ multiplex PCR; TCRdb's table is partial and in-frame only. Here the sample spans about 130,000 clones, 80% to 95% being singletons. The specimen sequenced was blood. These receptors all come from a woman between 50 and 59 years old in good health.

The V call is TRBV12-3 or TRBV12-4, the J call TRBJ1-3; D might be TRBD1 (5 bases). CDR3 length equals 12 residues. V dropped 11 bases and J dropped 4 bases, with 12 bases sitting between them. In DNA form, the CDR3 reads TGTGCCGTTGGGGACCGGGGAAACACCATATATTTT. This codes for CAVGDRGNTIYF.

This chain connects TRBV27 to TRBJ1-6; D unresolved. V lost 3 bases, J lost 15 bases, and 12 bases lay in between. The CDR3 consists of 12 residues. CDR1 is MNHEY, CDR2 SMNVEV, per germline (reference sequence). The CDR3: CASSFIGRLLHF. The CDR3 nucleotides are TGTGCCAGCAGTTTTATCGGTCGTCTCCTCCACTTT.

The chain combines TRBV18 with TRBJ1-2; D may be TRBD1 (5 bases). Trimming cost V 1 base and J 6 bases, with 15 bases left between them. The CDR3 loop spans 15 amino acids. Germline values: CDR1 KGHSH, CDR2 LQKENI. For the CDR3, the DNA is TGTGCCAGCTCACCACACCCTGGGGGGGGTAATGGCTACACCTTC. This encodes CASSPHPGGGNGYTF.

The chain recombines TRBV28 with TRBJ1-5, with a possible D match to TRBD1 (5 bases). CDR3 length: 14 amino acids. Germline CDR1 is MDHEN and CDR2 is SYDVKM. The germline V and J ends were trimmed by 4 bases and 1 base, with 8 bases remaining between them. The CDR3: CASSWGTSNQPQHF. CDR3 DNA: TGTGCCAGCAGTTGGGGGACCAGCAATCAGCCCCAGCATTTT.

The gene calls are TRBV30 and TRBJ2-5; 11 nucleotides agree with TRBD2. Trimming removed 1 base from V and 5 bases from J; junction bases left unmatched: 15. Looked up from germline, CDR1 is GTSNPN and CDR2 is SVGIG (reference sequence). This CDR3 comprises 18 residues. The CDR3 bases are TGTGCCTGGAGTGGTGGGCTAGCGGGAGGTTTTAAGCGGGAGACCCAGTACTTC. Protein: CAWSGGLAGGFKRETQYF.

The chain links TRBV7-9 to TRBJ2-7; no clear D. The germline gives CDR1 SEHNR, CDR2 FQNEAQ (reference sequence). The CDR3 runs 13 residues. The V end lost 5 bases, the J end lost 2 bases, and 10 bases lay between the germline ends. The CDR3 DNA reads as TGTGCCAGCAGCCTCACAGTGGCCTACGAGCAGTACTTC. Protein product: CASSLTVAYEQYF.

This chain connects TRBV6-1 to TRBJ1-2; D unclear. CDR1 and CDR2 from the germline V gene are MNHNS and SASEGT. V lost 1 base and J lost 6, with 3 bases in between. The CDR3 loop spans 11 amino acids. CDR3 loop: CASSEGNGYTF. CDR3 in DNA: TGTGCCAGCAGTGAAGGGAATGGCTACACCTTC.

The rearrangement links TRBV21-1 to TRBJ1-1. TRBV21-1 is a pseudogene locus. CDR3 length: 13 amino acids. CDR3 in amino acids: CASNNWVDAEAFF. The CDR3 DNA reads as TGTGCCAGCAATAATTGGGTAGACGCTGAAGCTTTCTTT.

The CDR3 loop is CASSLVGTIQETQYF. CDR3 DNA: TGTGCCAGCAGCTTAGTCGGGACCATACAAGAGACCCAGTACTTC. The chain links TRBV5-4 to TRBJ2-5; D may correspond to TRBD1 or TRBD2 (5 bases each). Germline lookup yields CDR1 SGHNT and CDR2 YYREEE (reference sequence). The CDR3 extends over 15 amino acids. Trimming removed 2 bases from V and 2 bases from J, with 13 bases in between.

The V call is TRBV5-8, the J call TRBJ2-5; 15 bases agree with TRBD2. Germline CDR1 reads SGHTS; CDR2 reads YDEGEE. The CDR3 totals 17 residues. The V segment lost 3 bases and the J segment 5 bases; nucleotides outside the gene matches: 8. The chain's CDR3 is CASSSGLAGGPKETQYF. CDR3 nucleotides: TGTGCCAGCAGCTCCGGACTAGCGGGGGGGCCGAAGGAGACCCAGTACTTC.

The chain links TRBV12-3 or TRBV12-4 to TRBJ1-6, with D perhaps matching TRBD1 (6 bases). The ends were cut back, 5 bases at V and 10 bases at J, with 12 bases in the middle. CDR3 length: 13 residues. The CDR3 DNA reads as TGTGCCAGCAGTGGGGGGGCTTGGTCACCCCTCCACTTT. It codes for CASSGGAWSPLHF.

The V and J genes are TRBV5-7 and TRBJ1-5; D call uncertain. TRBV5-7 is labeled an ORF, and its function is uncertain. There are 12 residues in the CDR3. V was clipped by 4 bases and J by 9 bases, with 11 bases between them. The DNA for the CDR3 is TGTGCCAGCAGCCCCCGGACGAGGCCCCAGCATTTT. Its protein product is CASSPRTRPQHF.

This clone was detected only a few times. J is TRBJ1-1 and V is TRBV6-4; possibly TRBD1 for D (5 bases). Between the trimmed V and J ends, which lost 0 bases and 7 bases, there was a span of 12 bases. Germline V gives CDR1 MRHNA, CDR2 SNTAGT. The CDR3 runs 14 residues. The CDR3 nucleotides are TGTGCCAGCAGTGACTCGGGAGACAGTTTTGAAGCTTTCTTT. It is translated as CASSDSGDSFEAFF.

V and J are TRBV18 and TRBJ2-3; 8 bases are a match to TRBD2. The CDR3 loop spans 14 amino acids. V trimming: 6 bases; J trimming: 4 bases; junction bases outside the gene matches: 6. Germline CDR1 reads KGHSH; CDR2 reads LQKENI. The CDR3 region has the DNA TGTGCCAGCTCCGAGAGCGGGGGCGCAGATACGCAGTATTTT. This sequence encodes CASSESGGADTQYF. The full variable domain, with the rest looked up from reference TRBV18 and TRBJ2-3, is NAGVMQNPRHLVRRRGQEARLRCSPMKGHSHVYWYRQLPEEGLKFMVYLQKENIIDESGMPKERFSAEFPKEGPSILRIQQVVRGDSAAYFCASSESGGADTQYFGPGTRLTVL.

The J gene is TRBJ2-3, the V gene TRBV30; D not resolved. Germline-derived CDR1 and CDR2 are GTSNPN and SVGIG (reference sequence). The CDR3 covers 12 residues. Trimming took 4 bases from V and 0 from J, leaving 5 bases between them. CDR3 in amino acids: CAWTASTDTQYF. The DNA of the CDR3 is TGTGCCTGGACCGCTAGCACAGATACGCAGTATTTT. Variable domain in full (rest from reference TRBV30 and TRBJ2-3): SQTIHQWPATLVQPVGSPLSLECTVEGTSNPNLYWYRQAAGRGLQLLFYSVGIGQISSEVPQNLSASRPQDRQFILSSKKLLLSDSGFYLCAWTASTDTQYFGPGTRLTVL.

The genes are TRBV6-5 and TRBJ2-3; 9 nucleotides match TRBD2. CDR1 MNHEY and CDR2 SVGAGI come from the germline V gene. The CDR3 length is 16 residues. Trimming cost V 2 bases and J 1 base; bases outside gene matches: 4. The DNA for the CDR3 is TGTGCCAGCAGTTACGTAGCGGGGGCTGGCACAGATACGCAGTATTTT. This sequence encodes CASSYVAGAGTDTQYF.

The genes are TRBV5-1 and TRBJ2-1; 7 bases line up with TRBD2. The CDR3 sequence is 15 residues long. Losses at the gene ends were 3 bases for V and 2 bases for J; bases not matched to a gene: 5. Germline V gene lookup returns CDR1 SGHRS and CDR2 YFSETQ. The CDR3 bases are TGCGCCAGCAGCTCCAGGGAGGGCCCCTACAATGAGCAGTTCTTC. Protein product: CASSSREGPYNEQFF.

The rearrangement joins TRBV6-4 to TRBJ2-2, with a tentative D call TRBD1 (6 bases). V lost 3 bases to trimming and J lost 5 bases, with 13 bases between them. The CDR3 spans 15 residues. CDR1 and CDR2 (germline): MRHNA, SNTAGT. CDR3 bases: TGTGCCAGCAGTGAAGTAGAGGACAGTACCGGGGAGCTGTTTTTT. This gives the protein CASSEVEDSTGELFF.

The chain employs TRBV6-5 and TRBJ1-1; possible D gene TRBD1, 6 bases. CDR1 is MNHEY, CDR2 SVGAGI, per germline. The CDR3 contains 14 residues. Trimming took 5 bases from V and 4 from J, leaving 14 bases between them. The DNA for the CDR3 is TGTGCCAGCAGTCCCCGGCCAGGGGCCACTGAAGCTTTCTTT. Translation gives CASSPRPGATEAFF.

V usage is TRBV13 and J usage is TRBJ1-1, with a tentative D call TRBD1 (6 bases). V lost 8 bases and J 3 bases, leaving 19 bases between the germline ends. This CDR3 has 15 amino acids. Germline V gene data show CDR1 as PRHDT and CDR2 as FYEKMQ (reference sequence). The CDR3 here is CASGAQNRVYTEAFF. The DNA of the CDR3 is TGTGCCAGCGGGGCCCAGAACAGGGTGTACACTGAAGCTTTCTTT.

The genes are TRBV11-2 and TRBJ2-7, with D unresolved. The CDR3 loop spans 13 amino acids. Germline V CDR1 and CDR2: SGHAT, FQNNGV. Trimming shortened V by 4 bases and J by 9 bases, and 16 bases separated the two germline ends. Here the CDR3 DNA reads TGTGCCAGCAGCTCCAATTCAGCTCTTTGGCAGTACTTC. It encodes CASSSNSALWQYF.

The genes are TRBV2 and TRBJ1-6; TRBD1 is a possible D gene (5 bases). The CDR3 has 15 amino acids. From germline, CDR1 is SNHLY and CDR2 FYNNEI. V lost 4 bases, J lost 6 bases, and 13 bases lay in between. The CDR3: CASSGLQGGNSPLHF. The CDR3 region has the DNA TGTGCCAGCAGTGGTCTTCAGGGAGGTAATTCACCCCTCCACTTT.

This chain uses TRBV18 with TRBJ1-1; D is ambiguous. The CDR3 is 16 residues long. V dropped 2 bases and J dropped 0 bases, with 13 bases sitting between them. Per germline, CDR1 KGHSH and CDR2 LQKENI. The CDR3: CASSPLQVNMNTEAFF. As DNA, the CDR3 is TGTGCCAGCTCACCATTGCAGGTGAATATGAACACTGAAGCTTTCTTT.

The chain links TRBV24-1 to TRBJ2-5; D perhaps matches TRBD2 (5 bases). The CDR3 is made up of 14 amino acids. V was pared by 1 base and J by 2 bases, with 7 bases between. Germline-derived CDR1 and CDR2 are KGHDR and SFDVKD. CDR3 in DNA: TGTGCCACCAGTGATTTTACGGGGCAAGAGACCCAGTACTTC. It specifies CATSDFTGQETQYF.

This chain links TRBV19 with TRBJ1-2; D unresolved. The germline gives CDR1 LNHDA, CDR2 SQIVND (reference sequence). The V and J ends lost 9 bases and 5 bases respectively, with 13 bases between them. CDR3 size: 12 residues. CDR3 bases: TGTGCCAGCCACAGATCGGAGTATGGCTACACCTTC. Amino acids: CASHRSEYGYTF.

The chain couples TRBV18 to TRBJ1-6; D unclear. V dropped 6 bases and J dropped 13 bases, with 16 bases sitting between them. The V gene's germline CDR1 is KGHSH and CDR2 LQKENI. The CDR3 consists of 13 residues. DNA for the CDR3: TGTGCCAGCTCTCCTGACCTAATGGAGCCCCTCCACTTT. Amino acid sequence: CASSPDLMEPLHF.

This chain links TRBV10-2 with TRBJ2-3; TRBD2 is a possible D gene (7 bases). V lost 3 bases and J 0 bases, leaving 13 bases between the germline ends. CDR1 and CDR2 (germline): WSHSY, SAAADI. The CDR3 is 16 residues long. The CDR3 region has the DNA TGCGCCAGCAGTGACCACGGGGGGCCCAGCACAGATACGCAGTATTTT. Its translation: CASSDHGGPSTDTQYF.